Following are 21 T cell receptor beta chains from one sample sequenced in a study of T-cell memory formation after mild COVID-19. TCRdb re-analysed the 5' RACE reads in MiXCR, keeping a single row per CDR3 protein. This table holds just under 550,000 distinct CDR3 sequences, 20% found once. The specimen sequenced was PBMCs or a T cell subset sorted from them (not recorded which). The receptors come from an adult woman who had mild COVID-19 (a few samples of this study predate the infection). Cell type and time point are not known.

The chain is built from TRBV15 and TRBJ2-1, with a tentative D call TRBD1 (6 bases). Trimming pared 2 bases from V and 6 bases from J, leaving 20 bases between. CDR1 LNHNV and CDR2 YYDKDF come from the germline V gene (reference sequence). The CDR3 has 17 amino acids. The CDR3 reads CATSRRTASSALNEQFF. The DNA of the CDR3 is TGTGCCACCAGCAGAAGGACAGCCTCCAGTGCCCTCAATGAGCAGTTCTTC. The full variable domain, in which reference TRBV15 and TRBJ2-1 provide the parts outside the CDR3, is DAMVIQNPRYQVTQFGKPVTLSCSQTLNHNVMYWYQQKSSQAPKLLFHYYDKDFNNEADTPDNFQSRRPNTSFCFLDIRSPGLGDTAMYLCATSRRTASSALNEQFFGPGTRLTVL.

The rearrangement links TRBV7-3 to TRBJ2-5, with 7 bases aligning to TRBD1. Germline V gene data show CDR1 as SGHTA and CDR2 as FQGTGA. J was trimmed by 5 bases and V by 5 bases; bases with no gene match: 11. This CDR3 comprises 15 residues. CDR3 in amino acids: CASSATGATVETQYF. The CDR3 DNA is TGTGCCAGCAGCGCTACAGGGGCCACCGTGGAGACCCAGTACTTC.

This chain links TRBV19 with TRBJ1-5; D call uncertain. Germline assignment: CDR1 LNHDA and CDR2 SQIVND (reference sequence). The CDR3 consists of 15 residues. V was trimmed by 1 base and J by 0 bases, leaving 7 bases between them. As DNA, the CDR3 is TGTGCCAGTAGTATAGTTCTGTATAGCAATCAGCCCCAGCATTTT. Translating it yields CASSIVLYSNQPQHF.

The chain has TRBV29-1 and TRBJ2-1; 10 bases are shared with TRBD1. This CDR3 comprises 16 residues. V lost 4 bases to trimming and J lost 1 base; unmatched junction nucleotides: 7. CDR1 and CDR2 (germline): SQVTM, ANQGSEA. DNA of the CDR3: TGCAGCGTTGCACAAGGACAGGGGGGTTCCTACAATGAGCAGTTCTTC. It encodes CSVAQGQGGSYNEQFF.

The chain uses TRBV18 and TRBJ2-1, with a possible D match to TRBD2 (6 bases). Trimming cost V 3 bases and J 2 bases, with 11 bases left between them. The CDR3 is 15 residues long. Germline assignment: CDR1 KGHSH and CDR2 LQKENI. CDR3 amino acids: CASSPGGDPYNEQFF. The CDR3 DNA is TGTGCCAGCTCACCTGGAGGGGACCCCTACAATGAGCAGTTCTTC.

This clonotype was detected a few times. The CDR3 coding sequence is TGTGCCAGCTCACCACTCGGGAAAGAGACCCAGTACTTC. Translation: CASSPLGKETQYF. The rearrangement uses TRBV18 and TRBJ2-5; perhaps TRBD2 as D (5 bases). In germline, CDR1 is KGHSH, CDR2 LQKENI. This CDR3 region has 13 residues. Trimming took 1 base from V and 3 from J, leaving 6 bases between them.

This clonotype was counted between two and nine times. The gene calls are TRBV7-8 and TRBJ2-1; TRBD1 matches 8 bases. CDR3 length equals 15 residues. Germline CDR1 and CDR2: SGHVS and FQNEAQ. Trimming cost V 2 bases and J 7 bases; bases outside gene matches: 7. The CDR3 region is CASSLLWTGINEQFF. CDR3 nucleotide sequence: TGTGCCAGCAGCTTACTATGGACAGGGATTAATGAGCAGTTCTTC.

The chain links TRBV12-3 or TRBV12-4 to TRBJ2-7; 10 bases match TRBD1. The CDR3 is 16 amino acids. The V gene end was trimmed by 6 bases and the J gene end by 2 bases; junction bases not matched to a gene: 10. The CDR3 bases are TGTGCCAGCAGCTTCAGCCTAGGACAGGGGGCCTACGAGCAGTACTTC. Its translation: CASSFSLGQGAYEQYF.

This clonotype occurred a few times. V and J are TRBV7-9 and TRBJ1-6; D gene unclear. The CDR3 contains 17 residues. In germline, CDR1 is SEHNR, CDR2 FQNEAQ (reference sequence). The V gene lost 5 bases and the J gene lost 5 bases, with 19 bases spanning the gap. For the CDR3, the DNA is TGTGCCAGCAGCCCCCCAGGATCTATATCTCATAATTCACCCCTCCACTTT. This encodes CASSPPGSISHNSPLHF.

The rearrangement uses TRBV18 and TRBJ2-4; weak D call: TRBD1 (6 bases). Trimming stripped 1 base from V and 0 bases from J, with 10 bases between. CDR1 and CDR2 from the germline V gene are KGHSH and LQKENI. This CDR3 region has 16 residues. The CDR3 bases are TGTGCCAGCTCACCACAGAGGACAGAAGCCAAAAACATTCAGTACTTC. Translation: CASSPQRTEAKNIQYF.

This clonotype appeared once. Written as DNA, the CDR3 is TGTGCCAGCAGCACCAGACTAGCGGGGGGAAAAGATACGCAGTATTTT. Protein sequence: CASSTRLAGGKDTQYF. This rearrangement joins TRBV7-9 to TRBJ2-3, with TRBD2 matching 13 bases. This CDR3 has 16 residues. With 5 bases clipped from V and 5 bases from J, the junction kept 7 bases outside the gene matches. Germline V CDR1 and CDR2: SEHNR, FQNEAQ (reference sequence).

There are a few counts of this clonotype. This chain joins TRBV10-3 and TRBJ2-7, with D unclear. Germline CDR1 and CDR2: ENHRY and SYGVKD. CDR3 length: 13 amino acids. Trimming removed 6 bases at V and 2 bases at J, with 11 bases between. Here the CDR3 DNA reads TGTGCCATCAGCTTCGGTGAAACCTACGAGCAGTACTTC. Amino acid sequence: CAISFGETYEQYF.

The rearrangement joins TRBV2 to TRBJ2-2, with 8 nucleotides matching TRBD1. With V trimmed by 8 bases and J by 6 bases, 8 bases remained unmatched. The germline V gene encodes CDR1 SNHLY and CDR2 FYNNEI. The CDR3 is made up of 14 amino acids. DNA for the CDR3: TGTGCCAGCCTCCGGGACAGGTTATCCGGGGAGCTGTTTTTT. It translates to CASLRDRLSGELFF.

This clonotype showed up just a few times. The chain is built from TRBV15 and TRBJ2-7; D may be TRBD1 (6 bases). With 4 bases removed from V and 2 bases from J, the gap between germline ends came to 12 bases. Per germline, CDR1 LNHNV and CDR2 YYDKDF (reference sequence). CDR3 length equals 14 residues. CDR3 region: CATSKKQGPYEQYF. CDR3 nucleotides: TGTGCCACCAGCAAAAAACAGGGTCCCTACGAGCAGTACTTC.

This clonotype was seen a handful of times. The chain joins TRBV5-6 to TRBJ2-3; possibly TRBD1 or TRBD2 for D (5 bases each). CDR3 length: 18 residues. Germline lookup yields CDR1 SGHDT and CDR2 YYEEEE. The germline V and J ends were trimmed by 1 base and 10 bases, with 28 bases remaining between them. CDR3 sequence: CASSLLFRDGLKGGAQYF. Written as DNA, the CDR3 is TGTGCCAGCAGCTTGCTATTCCGGGACGGCCTTAAGGGTGGCGCGCAGTATTTT.

The chain links TRBV5-4 to TRBJ2-2; 8 bases are shared with TRBD2. The CDR3 totals 16 residues. Germline V gives CDR1 SGHNT, CDR2 YYREEE (reference sequence). V lost 4 bases, J lost 4 bases, and 9 bases stayed unmatched. This chain's CDR3 is CASSPLAGGTTGELFF. The DNA of the CDR3 is TGTGCCAGCAGCCCGCTAGCGGGCGGGACCACCGGGGAGCTGTTTTTT.

This clonotype has only a few counts. The chain links TRBV24-1 to TRBJ1-5; D is ambiguous. This CDR3 has 13 residues. The ends were cut back, 5 bases at V and 0 bases at J, with 4 bases in the middle. Germline V gene data show CDR1 as KGHDR and CDR2 as SFDVKD. The DNA for the CDR3 is TGTGCCACCAGTGGTATTAGCAATCAGCCCCAGCATTTT. This codes for CATSGISNQPQHF.

This clonotype was observed a few times. The V call is TRBV7-9, the J call TRBJ2-1, with D tentatively TRBD2 (6 bases). V was trimmed by 5 bases and J by 5 bases, leaving 22 bases between them. The CDR3 extends over 17 amino acids. CDR1 and CDR2 (germline): SEHNR, FQNEAQ (reference sequence). This chain's CDR3 is CASSLSGDSGPHNEQFF. The CDR3 DNA is TGTGCCAGCAGCCTATCCGGGGATAGCGGACCGCACAATGAGCAGTTCTTC.

This chain links TRBV9 with TRBJ2-3, with 12 bases that match TRBD2. CDR1 and CDR2 (germline): SGDLS, YYNGEE. The CDR3 spans 16 residues. Trimming at V came to 4 bases and at J to 7 bases, leaving 10 bases not matched to a gene. CDR3 in DNA: TGTGCCAGCAGCTCTAGCGGGAGGGCCGGTATAAATACGCAGTATTTT. The encoded protein is CASSSSGRAGINTQYF.

A few counts support this clonotype. V and J are TRBV30 and TRBJ1-5; D not certain. The CDR3 runs 13 residues. Trimming stripped 5 bases from V and 1 base from J, with 9 bases between. Germline CDR1 is GTSNPN and CDR2 is SVGIG (reference sequence). The CDR3 loop reads CAWAGKSNQPQHF. DNA for the CDR3: TGTGCCTGGGCCGGCAAGAGCAATCAGCCCCAGCATTTT.

V gene TRBV7-3 combines with J gene TRBJ2-2; D possibly corresponds to TRBD1 (6 bases). The germline gives CDR1 SGHTA, CDR2 FQGTGA. The CDR3 sequence is 19 residues long. Trimming took 7 bases from V and 1 from J, leaving 25 bases between them. This CDR3 is CASNRQKDREWRNTGELFF. The DNA of the CDR3 is TGTGCCAGCAATAGGCAAAAGGACAGAGAGTGGCGGAACACCGGGGAGCTGTTTTTT. Full variable domain (rest looked up from reference TRBV7-3 and TRBJ2-2): GAGVSQTPSNKVTEKGKYVELRCDPISGHTALYWYRQSLGQGPEFLIYFQGTGAADDSGLPNDRFFAVRPEGSVSTLKIQRTERGDSAVYLCASNRQKDREWRNTGELFFGEGSRLTVL.